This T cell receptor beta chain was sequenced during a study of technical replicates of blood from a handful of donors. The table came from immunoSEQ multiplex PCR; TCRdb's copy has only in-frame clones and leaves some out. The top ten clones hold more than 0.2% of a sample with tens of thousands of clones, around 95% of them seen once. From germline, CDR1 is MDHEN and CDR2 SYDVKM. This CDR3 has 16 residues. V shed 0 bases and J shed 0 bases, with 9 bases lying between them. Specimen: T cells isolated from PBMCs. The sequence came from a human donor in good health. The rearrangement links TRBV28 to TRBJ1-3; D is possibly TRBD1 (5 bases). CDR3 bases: TGTGCCAGCAGTTTATGGGGGGGAACCTCTGGAAACACCATATATTTT. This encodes CASSLWGGTSGNTIYF.